The 25 T cell receptor beta chains listed next were all sequenced from one sample in a study of T cell clusters in autoimmune cytopenias. TRB rearrangements were amplified by touch-down multiplex PCR with mixed TRB-A/B primers. TCRdb re-called the multiplex PCR reads; one entry per CDR3 protein, DNA not given. The sample holds over a thousand distinct CDR3 sequences. TRB amplification used roughly 250 ng of peripheral blood genomic DNA. Sequenced sample: peripheral blood. These receptors were collected from a human donor with an autoimmune cytopenia or autoimmune hepatitis (not recorded which).

Judged by frequency, this clonotype is large. This chain links TRBV6-6 with TRBJ1-2. Germline CDR1 MNHNY, CDR2 SVGAGI (reference sequence). The CDR3 has 15 residues. Here the CDR3 reads CASSPTQTTIYGYTF.

Its frequency marks this clonotype as large (0.1 to 1%). The rearrangement links TRBV29-1 to TRBJ1-4. Germline V gene lookup returns CDR1 SQVTM and CDR2 ANQGSEA. This CDR3 has 14 residues. The CDR3 region is CSVESSHTNEKLFF. The variable domain in full, with the rest retrieved from reference TRBV29-1 and TRBJ1-4, is SAVISQKPSRDICQRGTSLTIQCQVDSQVTMMFWYRQQPGQSLTLIATANQGSEATYESGFVIDKFPISRPNLTFSTLTVSNMSPEDSSIYLCSVESSHTNEKLFFGSGTQLSVL.

Measured by frequency, this clonotype is medium-sized. The chain recombines TRBV6-6 with TRBJ2-2. The CDR3 loop spans 13 amino acids. Germline CDR1 is MNHNY and CDR2 is SVGAGI (reference sequence). CDR3: CASSSGWTGELFF.

V usage is TRBV6-5 and J usage is TRBJ2-1; TCRdb lists TRBD1, though no DNA is available to test this call. The germline CDR1 and CDR2 sequences are MNHEY and SVGAGI. The CDR3 sequence is 12 residues long. CDR3 protein: CASSYAGGVAFF.

This clonotype registers medium-sized by frequency. The chain combines TRBV19 with TRBJ2-2; as DNA is missing, the TRBD1 call by TCRdb cannot be tested. Germline CDR1 LNHDA, CDR2 SQIVND (reference sequence). The CDR3 is made up of 14 amino acids. The CDR3 region is CASSGDRRTGELFF.

Measured by frequency, this clonotype is medium-sized. The rearrangement links TRBV6-4 to TRBJ2-6; TCRdb outputs TRBD2, but without DNA this stays unchecked. Germline assignment: CDR1 MRHNA and CDR2 SNTAGT. The CDR3 has 13 amino acids. The CDR3 sequence is CASSEPRPLVLTF.

This clonotype registers medium-sized by frequency. This chain joins TRBV19 and TRBJ2-7; the TCRdb D gene call, TRBD1, has no DNA to confirm it. CDR3 length equals 13 residues. Germline CDR1 and CDR2: LNHDA and SQIVND (reference sequence). The CDR3 sequence is CASRAPGPSEQYF.

By frequency, this clonotype is medium-sized. The chain employs TRBV30 and TRBJ1-1. The CDR3 runs to 15 residues. Germline lookup yields CDR1 GTSNPN and CDR2 SVGIG (reference sequence). CDR3 sequence: CAWSSPSLGNTEAFF.

The chain couples TRBV19 to TRBJ2-4; the D call from TCRdb, TRBD1, cannot be confirmed without DNA. Germline loops: CDR1 LNHDA, CDR2 SQIVND (reference sequence). This CDR3 comprises 18 residues. The CDR3 loop reads CASSNQRGGYGTGSIQYF.

The chain is built from TRBV19 and TRBJ2-5. The CDR3 runs 12 residues. Looked up from germline, CDR1 is LNHDA and CDR2 is SQIVND (reference sequence). CDR3 sequence reads: CASSIGQETQYF.

This clonotype shows up as large (0.1 to 1%) by frequency. The rearrangement joins TRBV30 to TRBJ2-1; as DNA is missing, the TRBD1 call by TCRdb cannot be tested. This CDR3 comprises 11 residues. The germline V gene has CDR1 GTSNPN and CDR2 SVGIG (reference sequence). CDR3 region: CAWSRGHEQFF.

The rearrangement links TRBV6-5 to TRBJ1-6; the D call of TRBD1 rests on TCRdb alone, since no DNA is present to check it. Germline V gene lookup returns CDR1 MNHEY and CDR2 SVGAGI. The length of the CDR3 is 18 residues. CDR3 sequence: CASSQGTGQSSYNSPLHF.

This clonotype is classed as large by frequency. CDR3 loop: CSVEDVGGGYTF. The rearrangement joins TRBV29-1 to TRBJ1-2; lacking DNA, the TRBD1 call made by TCRdb goes unchecked. Germline-derived CDR1 and CDR2 are SQVTM and ANQGSEA. The CDR3 totals 12 residues. Looking up the rest from reference TRBV29-1 and TRBJ1-2 gives the full variable domain: SAVISQKPSRDICQRGTSLTIQCQVDSQVTMMFWYRQQPGQSLTLIATANQGSEATYESGFVIDKFPISRPNLTFSTLTVSNMSPEDSSIYLCSVEDVGGGYTFGSGTRLTVV.

This clonotype is deemed medium-sized by its frequency. The chain carries TRBV29-1 and TRBJ2-7; TCRdb names TRBD1, which stays unverified in the absence of DNA. The CDR3 spans 13 residues. Germline V gene data show CDR1 as SQVTM and CDR2 as ANQGSEA. CDR3: CSVFRDNSYEQYF.

This clonotype is medium-sized by frequency. The V call is TRBV20-1, the J call TRBJ2-3; TCRdb selects TRBD2, and the lack of DNA leaves this call unchecked. Looked up from germline, CDR1 is DFQATT and CDR2 is SNEGSKA (reference sequence). The CDR3 runs to 18 residues. CDR3: CSARGLPGLAGGTDTQYF.

This clonotype is classed as medium-sized by frequency. CDR3 sequence reads: CASSGQWGSTDTQYF. V is TRBV6-1 and J is TRBJ2-3; the D call of TRBD1 rests on TCRdb alone, since no DNA is present to check it. This CDR3 is 15 amino acids long. Germline V lookup: CDR1 MNHNS, CDR2 SASEGT.

Its frequency marks this clonotype as medium-sized (0.01 to 0.1%). This chain uses TRBV10-3 with TRBJ1-4; TCRdb lists TRBD1, though no DNA is available to test this call. Per germline, CDR1 ENHRY and CDR2 SYGVKD. This CDR3 spans 12 amino acids. CDR3 amino acids: CAISVRGEKLFF.

This clonotype is called medium-sized based on its frequency. The genes are TRBV7-6 and TRBJ2-1; TCRdb picks TRBD2, but there is no DNA to check that call. The CDR3 length is 15 residues. Germline V CDR1 and CDR2: SGHVS, FNYEAQ. CDR3 in amino acids: CASSLTFSGGDEQFF.

Its frequency marks this clonotype as medium-sized. V gene TRBV5-6 combines with J gene TRBJ1-2; there is no DNA to check the TCRdb D call of TRBD1. The CDR3 consists of 15 residues. CDR1 SGHDT and CDR2 YYEEEE come from the germline V gene. CDR3 region: CASSSPDRGGGGYTF.

Considering frequency, this clonotype is medium-sized. The genes are TRBV6-6 and TRBJ2-5; TCRdb gives TRBD2 as the D gene, but with no DNA this cannot be confirmed. CDR1 is MNHNY, CDR2 SVGAGI, per germline (reference sequence). CDR3 length: 17 residues. This chain's CDR3 is CASSYGRLATTRETQYF.

This clonotype is medium-sized (0.01 to 0.1%) by frequency. The chain is built from TRBV12-3 or TRBV12-4 and TRBJ1-2; TCRdb gives TRBD1 as the D gene, but with no DNA this cannot be confirmed. The CDR3 spans 14 residues. CDR3 region: CASRTGTGELGYTF.

This clonotype is large by frequency. V is TRBV30 and J is TRBJ2-3. There are 16 residues in the CDR3. Germline CDR1 and CDR2: GTSNPN and SVGIG (reference sequence). The CDR3 spells CAWSVGSGRESDTQYF.

This clonotype counts as medium-sized (0.01 to 0.1%) by frequency. The genes are TRBV12-3 or TRBV12-4 and TRBJ2-7; TCRdb's D call, TRBD2, is unchecked because there is no DNA. CDR3 size: 14 residues. The CDR3 protein is CASSFGRGASEQYF.

Judged by frequency, this clonotype is medium-sized (0.01 to 0.1%). The chain recombines TRBV30 with TRBJ1-3. The CDR3 is 13 residues long. Germline CDR1 GTSNPN, CDR2 SVGIG (reference sequence). The CDR3 region is CAWAKRSGNTIYF.

This clonotype is medium-sized (0.01 to 0.1%) by frequency. The chain joins TRBV10-1 to TRBJ2-2. Germline CDR1 WNHNN, CDR2 SYGVQD (reference sequence). This CDR3 is 14 amino acids long. CDR3: CASSESGNTGELFF.